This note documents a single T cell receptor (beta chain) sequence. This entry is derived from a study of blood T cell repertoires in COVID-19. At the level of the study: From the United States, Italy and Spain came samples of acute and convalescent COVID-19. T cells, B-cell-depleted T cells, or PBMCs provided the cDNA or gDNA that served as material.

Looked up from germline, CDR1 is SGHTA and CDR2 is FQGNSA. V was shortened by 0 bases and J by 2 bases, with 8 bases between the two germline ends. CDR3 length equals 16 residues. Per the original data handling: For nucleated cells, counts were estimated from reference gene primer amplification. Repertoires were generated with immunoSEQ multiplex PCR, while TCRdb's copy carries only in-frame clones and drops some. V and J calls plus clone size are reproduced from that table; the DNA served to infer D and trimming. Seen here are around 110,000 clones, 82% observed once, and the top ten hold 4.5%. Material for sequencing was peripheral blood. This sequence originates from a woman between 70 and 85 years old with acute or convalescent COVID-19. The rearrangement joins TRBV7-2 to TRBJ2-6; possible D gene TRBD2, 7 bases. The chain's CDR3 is CASSLAGGAGANVLTF. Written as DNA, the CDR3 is TGTGCCAGCAGCTTAGCAGGGGGGGCTGGGGCCAACGTCCTGACTTTC.